A single T cell receptor beta chain is shown here with its context. The antigen remains undetermined. The entry originates in a study of monozygotic twins with inflammatory bowel disease. Study-wide results and caveats: The results supported no single strong signal or clonotype associated with IBD.

No DNA is given; TCRdb re-called the 5' RACE reads and lists each CDR3 protein once. The sample table sets out some 170,000 distinct CDR3 sequences. The CDR3 totals 17 residues. Germline loops: CDR1 DFQATT, CDR2 SNEGSKA (reference sequence). This receptor was taken from a human donor with ulcerative colitis or Crohn's disease, or a healthy co-twin of an affected twin (not recorded which). Material: blood. The chain is built from TRBV20-1 and TRBJ1-5; absent DNA, TCRdb's TRBD1 call cannot be checked. CDR3 sequence reads: CSARATGGSIFNQPQHF.